This TCR beta chain was observed in a study of identical twins. Study-level findings and limits: Sequences that were out-of-frame, alpha and twin-shared displayed an excess of low generation probability.

A single record per CDR3 protein comes from TCRdb applying MiXCR to the 5' RACE reads. The sample contains about 690,000 distinct CDR3 sequences, roughly 6.2% of which appear only once. J gave up 8 bases and V 5 bases, and 8 bases lay outside the gene matches. Germline CDR1 SGHTA, CDR2 FQGNSA. CDR3 length equals 15 residues. Of note for this clonotype: Antigen: not known.

The J gene is TRBJ2-1, the V gene TRBV7-2, with 11 bases matching TRBD1. Specimen: naive T cells sorted from blood. The sequence was collected from a man younger than 35 in good health. CDR3 residues: CASSQGGQGGDEQFF. CDR3 coding DNA: TGTGCCAGCAGCCAGGGGGGACAGGGGGGCGATGAGCAGTTCTTC. The entire variable domain, with the rest obtained from reference TRBV7-2 and TRBJ2-1, is as follows: GAGVSQSPSNKVTEKGKDVELRCDPISGHTALYWYRQSLGQGLEFLIYFQGNSAPDKSGLPSDRFSAERTGGSVSTLTIQRTQQEDSAVYLCASSQGGQGGDEQFFGPGTRLTVL.